This T cell receptor (beta chain) was recorded in a study of STAT5B mutations in CD4+ large granular lymphocyte leukemia. On the study more broadly: CD8+ depletion followed by anti-CD4 microbead selection was applied to cryopreserved cells. Study findings and constraints: 8/27 top patient clones versus 2/35 control clones were TRBV06-family. No patients shared main leukemic clonotypes, though roughly 27% appeared at low frequency elsewhere.

Comment on this clone: Its antigen remains unknown.

Unmatched junction bases numbered 15, after V lost 4 bases and J lost 5 bases. In germline, CDR1 is SGHDN, CDR2 FVKESK. This CDR3 is 18 amino acids long. Generated by immunoSEQ multiplex PCR, the TCRdb table keeps only in-frame clones and is missing some. The repertoire holds 2,600 or so clones, with 70% to 80% as singletons. Depending on availability, patient cells were bead-separated fractions or unselected PBMC. Input material: PBMCs. This receptor was taken from a woman in her seventies with CD4+ T-cell large granular lymphocyte leukemia. The V gene is TRBV14, the J gene TRBJ2-1; TRBD1 aligns across 9 bases. The CDR3 region is CASSLPTGGVITHNEQFF. The CDR3, as DNA: TGTGCCAGCAGCCTCCCAACAGGGGGCGTCATTACCCACAATGAGCAGTTCTTC.